The present TCR beta chain was sequenced within a study of shared clonotypes between healthy human individuals. The V end was cut by 3 bases, the J end by 7 bases, with 10 bases between. The CDR3 extends over 13 amino acids. Germline V CDR1 and CDR2: MDHEN, SYDVKM. Naive CD8 cells were CD45RO-negative, positively selected for CCR7, excluding terminally differentiated effector memory CD45RA+ cells. As handled by the study authors: ImmunoSEQ sequences covered only the junction and lacked quality scores; filtering therefore differed. The method was immunoSEQ multiplex PCR; TCRdb's version includes in-frame clones alone and lacks a portion of them. That table furnishes V, J and clone size, whereas the DNA furnished D and trimming. Seen here are about 2 million clones, about 95% observed once, and the top ten hold roughly 1%. General study results and limits: Depth of sequencing was expected to influence donor clonotype sharing.

As concerns this clone: Its antigen remains unknown.

This receptor was taken from a man aged 18 to 29 in good health. Sequenced material: naive CD8+ T cells sorted from blood. The chain couples TRBV28 to TRBJ2-4; D is unresolved. The CDR3 bases are TGTGCCAGCAGTTTGGCCCTCGGGAACATTCAGTACTTC. It encodes CASSLALGNIQYF.